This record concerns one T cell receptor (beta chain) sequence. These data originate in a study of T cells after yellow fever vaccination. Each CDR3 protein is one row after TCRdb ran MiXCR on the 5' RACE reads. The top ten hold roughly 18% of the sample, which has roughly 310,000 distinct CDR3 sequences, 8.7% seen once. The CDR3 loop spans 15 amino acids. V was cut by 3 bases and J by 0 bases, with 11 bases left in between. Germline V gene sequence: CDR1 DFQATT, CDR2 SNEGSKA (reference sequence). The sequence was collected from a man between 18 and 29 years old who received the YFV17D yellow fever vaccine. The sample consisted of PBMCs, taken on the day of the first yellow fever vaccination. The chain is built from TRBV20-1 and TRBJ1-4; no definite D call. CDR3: CSARIDGATNEKLFF. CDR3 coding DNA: TGCAGTGCTAGGATCGACGGCGCAACTAATGAAAAACTGTTTTTT.